This TCR beta chain was sequenced for a study of cytomegalovirus exposure and HLA in healthy donors. Overall study findings and caveats: When analyzed later, a missense DCLRE1C variant was found to be linked to TCR beta V- and J-gene trimming. Rarity held for most TCR sequences, but there were some public TCRs that occurred in many donors.

A multiplex PCR was run with 60 Vbeta primers and 13 Jbeta primers. Produced via immunoSEQ multiplex PCR; TCRdb's table is partial and in-frame only. This repertoire shows about 120,000 clones, over 65% found once; its top ten account for 3% to 4%. As to this clone: No antigen is known for it.

The sequenced sample was PBMCs. This clonotype was sampled from a woman aged 25 to 39 in good health and CMV-seropositive.

This CDR3 reads CASSLGNQETQYF. In DNA form, the CDR3 reads TGCGCCAGCAGCTTGGGTAACCAAGAGACCCAGTACTTC. The V call is TRBV5-1, the J call TRBJ2-5; D uncertain. Trimming pared 0 bases from V and 0 bases from J, leaving 3 bases between. Looked up from germline, CDR1 is SGHRS and CDR2 is YFSETQ. The CDR3 consists of 13 residues. Full variable domain (missing parts from reference TRBV5-1 and TRBJ2-5): KAGVTQTPRYLIKTRGQQVTLSCSPISGHRSVSWYQQTPGQGLQFLFEYFSETQRNKGNFPGRFSGRQFSNSRSEMNVSTLELGDSALYLCASSLGNQETQYFGPGTRLLVL.